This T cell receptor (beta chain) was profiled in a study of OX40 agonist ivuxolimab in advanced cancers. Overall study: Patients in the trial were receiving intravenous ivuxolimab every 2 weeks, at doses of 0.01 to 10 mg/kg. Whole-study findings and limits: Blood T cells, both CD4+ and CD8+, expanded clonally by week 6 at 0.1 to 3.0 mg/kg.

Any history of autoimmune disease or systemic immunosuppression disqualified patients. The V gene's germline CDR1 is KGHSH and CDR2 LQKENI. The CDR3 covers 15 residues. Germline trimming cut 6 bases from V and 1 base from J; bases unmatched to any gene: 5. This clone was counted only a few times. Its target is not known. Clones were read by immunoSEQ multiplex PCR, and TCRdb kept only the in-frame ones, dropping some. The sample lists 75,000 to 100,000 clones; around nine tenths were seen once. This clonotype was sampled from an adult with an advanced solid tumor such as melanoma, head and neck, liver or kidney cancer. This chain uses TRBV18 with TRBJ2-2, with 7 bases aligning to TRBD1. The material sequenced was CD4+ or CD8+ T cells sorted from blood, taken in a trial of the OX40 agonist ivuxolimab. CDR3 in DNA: TGTGCCAGCTCGCCGGGACAGCAGAACACCGGGGAGCTGTTTTTT. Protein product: CASSPGQQNTGELFF.